A single sample gave rise to the 19 T cell receptor beta chains below, sequenced in a study of blood T cell repertoires in COVID-19 (dated by TCRdb to 2020 to 2022). To prepare the library, the immunoSEQ multiplex PCR assay was applied. Imported from immuneACCESS, the table was reduced by TCRdb to in-frame sequences with V and J called. These copies leave out some clones; in studies compared against another copy, an unresolved V gene accounts for under half, and the cause of the remainder is not known. In all, the sample holds 160,000 or so clones, and roughly 87% of those were seen once. The ten top clones hold 3% to 4.5% of the sample. The sample comprised peripheral blood. The origin of the receptors is a woman aged 60-75 years who had recovered from COVID-19.

This clone was detected ten times or more. The chain links TRBV5-1 to TRBJ1-2; weak D call: TRBD1 (6 bases). V was trimmed by 4 bases and J by 2 bases, leaving 9 bases between them. Germline V lookup: CDR1 SGHRS, CDR2 YFSETQ. The CDR3 runs 13 residues. CDR3 sequence reads: CASSQGGNYGYTF. Written as DNA, the CDR3 is TGCGCCAGCAGCCAAGGGGGAAACTATGGCTACACCTTC.

The chain couples TRBV28 to TRBJ1-5, with TRBD1 as a possible D gene (6 bases). Germline loops: CDR1 MDHEN, CDR2 SYDVKM. This CDR3 is 14 amino acids long. Between the trimmed V and J ends, which lost 9 bases and 2 bases, there was a span of 14 bases. CDR3 bases: TGTGCCAGTGGGGATGGGGGCCGCAATCAGCCCCAGCATTTT. This encodes CASGDGGRNQPQHF.

The sample holds one count of this clone. The DNA of the CDR3 is TGTGCCAGCAGACCCAAGCCTCGGTTCGGGACAGGGTACCAAGAGACCCAGTACTTC. Translating gives CASRPKPRFGTGYQETQYF. The chain recombines TRBV7-8 with TRBJ2-5; 9 bases align to TRBD1. From germline, CDR1 is SGHVS and CDR2 FQNEAQ. V was clipped by 6 bases and J by 0 bases; unmatched bases: 17. CDR3 length equals 19 residues.

V gene TRBV19 combines with J gene TRBJ2-3, with D hard to call. The V and J ends lost 3 bases and 3 bases respectively, with 10 bases between them. The CDR3 loop spans 14 amino acids. Looked up from germline, CDR1 is LNHDA and CDR2 is SQIVND (reference sequence). CDR3 amino acids: CASSIRIITDTQYF. The CDR3 DNA sequence: TGTGCCAGTAGTATCAGGATCATTACAGATACGCAGTATTTT.

The gene calls are TRBV2 and TRBJ2-7; D not certain. CDR1 is SNHLY and CDR2 is FYNNEI in the germline V gene. The V gene lost 6 bases and the J gene lost 6 bases, with 9 bases spanning the gap. The CDR3 extends over 11 amino acids. In nucleotides, the CDR3 is TGTGCCAGCAGGTTTTCGAGCGAGCAGTACTTC. This codes for CASRFSSEQYF.

The chain uses TRBV15 and TRBJ2-6; the D is unclear. The germline V gene has CDR1 LNHNV and CDR2 YYDKDF (reference sequence). Trimming left V 0 bases short and J 0 bases short, with 21 bases between. The CDR3 consists of 21 residues. The CDR3 spells CATSREGYTPTDSSGANVLTF. The CDR3 nucleotides read TGTGCCACCAGCAGAGAAGGTTATACCCCCACCGACTCCTCTGGGGCCAACGTCCTGACTTTC. Filled out from reference TRBV15 and TRBJ2-6, the complete variable domain reads DAMVIQNPRYQVTQFGKPVTLSCSQTLNHNVMYWYQQKSSQAPKLLFHYYDKDFNNEADTPDNFQSRRPNTSFCFLDIRSPGLGDTAMYLCATSREGYTPTDSSGANVLTFGAGSRLTVL.

The V gene is TRBV15, the J gene TRBJ1-2, with 8 bases matching TRBD1. Germline V gene lookup returns CDR1 LNHNV and CDR2 YYDKDF (reference sequence). Trimming took 5 bases from V and 4 from J; bases not matched to a gene: 6. This CDR3 spans 14 amino acids. In DNA form, the CDR3 reads TGTGCCACCAGCGCAGGACAGGGTGGCTATGGCTACACCTTC. Translation: CATSAGQGGYGYTF.

The V gene is TRBV5-4, the J gene TRBJ2-1; no reliable D call. The germline CDR1 and CDR2 sequences are SGHNT and YYREEE (reference sequence). Between the trimmed V and J ends, which lost 0 bases and 4 bases, there was a span of 11 bases. This CDR3 has 15 residues. CDR3 region: CASSLVGGWYNEQFF. For the CDR3, the DNA is TGTGCCAGCAGCTTGGTTGGCGGTTGGTACAATGAGCAGTTCTTC.

The rearrangement joins TRBV24-1 to TRBJ2-3, with 7 nucleotides matching TRBD1. The germline V gene encodes CDR1 KGHDR and CDR2 SFDVKD. V dropped 3 bases and J dropped 3; count of bases not matched to a gene: 11. This CDR3 spans 17 amino acids. CDR3 in DNA: TGTGCCACCAGTGATCCAAGGACAGGTGGTACGACAGATACGCAGTATTTT. Protein sequence: CATSDPRTGGTTDTQYF.

Details on this clone: One end of the junction does not line up with germline, which may come from a read error. V usage is TRBV3-1 (or the pseudogene TRBV3-2) and J usage is TRBJ1-1, with D perhaps matching TRBD1 (5 bases). The germline CDR1 and CDR2 sequences are LGHDT and YNNKEL (reference sequence). The CDR3 spans 12 residues. This chain's CDR3 is CASSQGGSKWDF. CDR3 bases: TGTGCCAGCAGCCAAGGGGGCAGTAAATGGGACTTT.

The V gene is TRBV6-5, the J gene TRBJ2-1; 12 nucleotides match TRBD2. V was clipped by 5 bases and J by 7 bases; unmatched bases: 3. Germline V CDR1 and CDR2: MNHEY, SVGAGI. The CDR3 is 14 residues long. The chain's CDR3 is CASSHLAGGNEQFF. The DNA of the CDR3 is TGTGCCAGCAGTCACCTAGCGGGGGGGAATGAGCAGTTCTTC.

This rearrangement joins TRBV7-8 to TRBJ1-6; D gene unclear. Trimming shortened V by 1 base and J by 8 bases, and 9 bases separated the two germline ends. CDR1 is SGHVS, CDR2 FQNEAQ, per germline. This CDR3 is built from 14 residues. CDR3 residues: CASSLEQYYSPLHF. DNA of the CDR3: TGTGCCAGCAGCTTAGAACAGTACTATTCACCCCTCCACTTT.

This clone has only one observation. The V gene is TRBV5-1, the J gene TRBJ2-5; D possibly corresponds to TRBD2 (6 bases). Germline V lookup: CDR1 SGHRS, CDR2 YFSETQ. The CDR3 spans 15 residues. Trimming removed 7 bases at V and 2 bases at J, with 18 bases between. CDR3 amino acids: CASVAAGTLQETQYF. In DNA form, the CDR3 reads TGCGCCAGCGTGGCAGCCGGGACTTTGCAAGAGACCCAGTACTTC. The complete variable domain, with remaining parts taken from reference TRBV5-1 and TRBJ2-5, reads KAGVTQTPRYLIKTRGQQVTLSCSPISGHRSVSWYQQTPGQGLQFLFEYFSETQRNKGNFPGRFSGRQFSNSRSEMNVSTLELGDSALYLCASVAAGTLQETQYFGPGTRLLVL.

This clone was found a few times. The V and J genes are TRBV4-1 and TRBJ2-7, with D perhaps TRBD1 (6 bases). The V end was cut by 1 base, the J end by 5 bases, with 12 bases between. The CDR3 is 14 amino acids. Looked up from germline, CDR1 is MGHRA and CDR2 is YSYEKL. In nucleotides, the CDR3 is TGCGCCAGCAGCCAAGTCTCAGGGGCCAACGAGCAGTACTTC. This sequence encodes CASSQVSGANEQYF.

The V gene is TRBV5-8, the J gene TRBJ2-1; 8 bases align to TRBD1. The CDR3 loop spans 16 amino acids. The J segment lost 0 bases and the V segment lost 4 bases, leaving 6 bases of the junction unmatched. The germline gives CDR1 SGHTS, CDR2 YDEGEE. The CDR3 sequence: CASSDWTGSSYNEQFF. CDR3 coding DNA: TGTGCCAGCAGCGATTGGACAGGGAGCTCCTACAATGAGCAGTTCTTC.

CDR3 nucleotides: TGTGCCAGCAGCCAAGGTCTTCGTCAGAGGAGCTCCTACGAGCAGTACTTC. This sequence encodes CASSQGLRQRSSYEQYF. This chain uses TRBV3-1 (or the pseudogene TRBV3-2) with TRBJ2-7; D is ambiguous. This CDR3 has 17 amino acids. In germline, CDR1 is LGHDT, CDR2 YNNKEL (reference sequence). V was shortened by 1 base and J by 0 bases, with 16 bases between the two germline ends.

The V and J genes are TRBV4-1 and TRBJ2-5; weak D call: TRBD1 (6 bases). The length of the CDR3 is 14 residues. Germline CDR1 MGHRA, CDR2 YSYEKL. Trimming took off 1 base at V and 5 bases at J, with 11 bases between the two ends. This CDR3 reads CASSQGPGEETQYF. The CDR3 region has the DNA TGCGCCAGCAGCCAAGGTCCAGGGGAGGAGACCCAGTACTTC.

This CDR3 reads CASSVDRGSPYEQYF. The CDR3 DNA sequence: TGTGCCAGCAGCGTTGACAGGGGGTCACCCTACGAGCAGTACTTC. V usage is TRBV5-6 and J usage is TRBJ2-7, with 9 positions matching TRBD1. Germline CDR1 reads SGHDT; CDR2 reads YYEEEE. The CDR3 consists of 15 residues. The J segment lost 2 bases and the V segment lost 4 bases, leaving 7 bases of the junction unmatched.

A few counts support this clone. Different DNA sequences within this sample yield the same CDR3. The V gene is TRBV5-4, the J gene TRBJ2-3; D is undetermined. CDR1 and CDR2 from the germline V gene are SGHNT and YYREEE (reference sequence). The CDR3 spans 14 residues. Trimming shortened V by 0 bases and J by 0 bases, and 5 bases separated the two germline ends. Written as DNA, the CDR3 is TGTGCCAGCAGCTTGGCGGGTAGCACAGATACGCAGTATTTT. It codes for CASSLAGSTDTQYF.